This entry is about one TCR beta chain. This clonotype was counted only a few times. The clone's antigen remains unknown. Base qualities are not at hand, and no much larger clone is one base apart. Libraries were made using 5' RACE. This sample was sequenced with an Illumina HiSeq 2000. A universal primer binding site was added through template switching, and the final cDNA carried a unique molecular identifier so that TCR cDNA molecules could be counted accurately. First-strand cDNA for TCR alpha and beta chains was synthesized from specific primers in the conserved constant-segment region. To control for contamination, each cDNA library was double barcoded with a SMART-Mk sample barcode plus Illumina barcodes. TruSeq adapter sequences along with Illumina sample barcodes were introduced in two successive PCR steps. The Illumina HiSeq platform was used with custom primers to sequence TCR alpha and beta cDNA libraries. The original methods were these. Unique molecular identifiers were extracted from raw reads with MiGEC, and CDR3 positions were determined with MiXCR. For each individual, recombination models were inferred using an EM algorithm with the repgenHMM and IGoR tools. The tcR package in R was used for shared clonotype analysis, with sharing normalized by the product of cloneset sizes. To study raw recombination free of thymic and clonal selection effects, out-of-frame nonproductive sequences were analyzed. Through fastp at Q25 and MiXCR, TCRdb rebuilt clones from the public reads, retaining in-frame beta chains. Entries are consolidated by CDR3 protein sequence, retaining the most common genes and DNA. The authors' filters were not applied to this entry. This sample lists about 450,000 distinct CDR3 sequences; about a fifth were detected once. The ten largest clones add up to 10% to 15% of the sample.

The sample belongs to a study of identical twins (dated by TCRdb to 2016 to 2018). Context from the whole study: TCR alpha and beta repertoires from monozygotic twins, unrelated adults of various ages and cord blood were deep-sequenced to test whether fetal clonotypes persist. Replicate twin experiments were performed at different times using different library preparation protocols to rule out contamination.

Study-level results and caveats: Compared with coincidental sharing between unrelated individuals, out-of-frame TCR alpha sequences shared between twins had an excess of sequences with low generation probability. Because the same donors could not be followed over many years, conclusions were based on cross-sectional statistical analysis. Zero-insertion analyses could be partly confounded by invariant T cells such as MAIT and iNKT, though diverse VJ usage argued against such confounding for most clonotypes. In monozygotic twins, recombination models systematically underestimated out-of-frame TCR alpha sharing, but the models matched the sharing seen between unrelated individuals. Excess twin sharing in beta out-of-frame sequences was weaker because fewer shared sequences lowered the signal-to-noise ratio. Fewer insertions were carried by abundant cord blood beta clonotypes, a similar but weaker trend appeared in young adult naive repertoires, and no such trend appeared in memory repertoires.

Every donor was a healthy Caucasian. The study also sequenced three unrelated non-twin adults: a male aged 18 to 30, a male aged 50 to 59 and a female aged 50 to 59. Miltenyi CD45RO+ enrichment and human naive T-cell isolation kits were used to isolate memory (CD45RO+) and naive T cells from PBMC. The TCR sequence derives from a man in his forties or fifties in good health. The sequencing sample was made of naive T cells sorted from blood. Explained via the paper, the cell subset or site label denotes: cells isolated with a human naive T-cell isolation kit.

The CDR3 protein is CASSSRGLAGALNEQFF. The DNA sequence is as follows: TGTGCCAGCAGCTCCAGGGGACTAGCGGGAGCTTTGAATGAGCAGTTCTTC. This sequence uses TRBV7-8 and TRBJ2-1; 14 junctional bases match TRBD2. The CDR3 sequence holds 17 residues, the cysteine and phenylalanine included. The retained sequence is limited to the CDR3, 51 bases, with the frame set at the first base. Ends trimmed: V by 4 bases, J by 7 bases; bases unmatched to a gene: 9. From the germline V gene, CDR1 is SGHVS and CDR2 is FQNEAQ.